The next 29 T cell receptor beta chains were all read from a single sample in a study of T cells after yellow fever vaccination. One entry per CDR3 protein, called by TCRdb with MiXCR from the 5' RACE reads. Counted here are a few hundred thousand distinct CDR3 sequences, 11% occurring once; the ten biggest clones make up around 19%. The sample consisted of PBMCs, taken on the day of the first yellow fever vaccination. These receptors came from a man younger than 35 who received the YFV17D yellow fever vaccine.

This clonotype was found a few times. The chain uses TRBV9 and TRBJ2-5; possibly TRBD1 or TRBD2 for D (6 bases each). V was trimmed by 3 bases and J by 5 bases, leaving 14 bases between them. The CDR3 is made up of 14 amino acids. Germline assignment: CDR1 SGDLS and CDR2 YYNGEE. CDR3 DNA: TGTGCCAGCAGCGACCCGGGGGCGGGTGAGACCCAGTACTTC. Amino acid sequence: CASSDPGAGETQYF.

J is TRBJ1-6 and V is TRBV4-3, with a tentative D call TRBD1 (5 bases). CDR3 length: 16 amino acids. Germline CDR1 reads LGHNA; CDR2 reads YSLEER. Deletions cut 0 bases from V and 9 bases from J, with 15 bases between. Here the CDR3 DNA reads TGCGCCAGCAGCCAAGATCGGCCGGGTAGGGGTTCACCCCTCCACTTT. Its protein is CASSQDRPGRGSPLHF.

The table lists this clonotype with a few counts. The gene calls are TRBV20-1 and TRBJ2-4, with 8 bases lining up with TRBD1. The germline V gene encodes CDR1 DFQATT and CDR2 SNEGSKA (reference sequence). The CDR3 loop spans 15 amino acids. After removal of 1 base from V and 1 base from J, the junction contained 3 bases not matched to a gene. The CDR3: CSARGQGAAKNIQYF. The DNA for the CDR3 is TGCAGTGCTAGAGGGCAGGGGGCCGCCAAAAACATTCAGTACTTC.

This clonotype was seen a few times. The chain carries TRBV12-3 or TRBV12-4 and TRBJ2-2; no clear D. V was clipped by 4 bases and J by 1 base, with 13 bases between them. This CDR3 spans 16 amino acids. CDR3 in amino acids: CASSSSGGVNTGELFF. As DNA, the CDR3 is TGTGCCAGCAGTTCATCCGGCGGTGTGAACACCGGGGAGCTGTTTTTT.

This chain joins TRBV11-2 and TRBJ2-5; TRBD2 aligns across 12 bases. Germline V gives CDR1 SGHAT, CDR2 FQNNGV. The CDR3 is 16 amino acids. V lost 3 bases, J lost 3 bases, and 5 bases stayed unmatched. CDR3 loop: CASSFAGLAGKETQYF. The CDR3 DNA reads TGTGCCAGCAGCTTCGCCGGACTAGCGGGGAAAGAGACCCAGTACTTC.

This clonotype was observed many times. The CDR3 is CASRRDQETQYF. The CDR3 DNA is TGTGCCAGCAGGAGGGACCAAGAGACCCAGTACTTC. The J gene is TRBJ2-5, the V gene TRBV27; D may be TRBD2 (5 bases). The CDR3 length is 12 residues. Germline V gene lookup returns CDR1 MNHEY and CDR2 SMNVEV (reference sequence). V lost 6 bases and J 0 bases, leaving 5 bases between the germline ends.

This clonotype was seen a few times. J is TRBJ1-5 and V is TRBV7-2; D is ambiguous. There are 15 residues in the CDR3. The V end lost 1 base, the J end lost 0 bases, and 7 bases lay between the germline ends. Germline lookup yields CDR1 SGHTA and CDR2 FQGNSA. This CDR3 reads CASSLEPASNQPQHF. As DNA, the CDR3 is TGTGCCAGCAGCTTAGAACCGGCTAGCAATCAGCCCCAGCATTTT.

The chain joins TRBV29-1 to TRBJ2-5, with D perhaps matching TRBD2 (5 bases). The CDR3 has 13 amino acids. V gave up 0 bases and J gave up 5 bases, with 10 bases separating them. Germline V lookup: CDR1 SQVTM, CDR2 ANQGSEA. This CDR3 is CSVEDPGSETQYF. The CDR3 DNA reads as TGCAGCGTTGAAGATCCGGGGTCCGAGACCCAGTACTTC.

This clonotype has a count of ten or more. J is TRBJ2-3 and V is TRBV12-3 or TRBV12-4; D uncertain. The CDR3 totals 14 residues. The V end was cut by 6 bases, the J end by 0 bases, with 10 bases between. This CDR3 reads CASRSDLSTDTQYF. For the CDR3, the DNA is TGTGCCAGCAGATCCGATTTAAGCACAGATACGCAGTATTTT.

The gene calls are TRBV7-9 and TRBJ1-1; the D gene is possibly TRBD1 (6 bases). In germline, CDR1 is SEHNR, CDR2 FQNEAQ (reference sequence). V was pared by 1 base and J by 3 bases, with 15 bases between. The CDR3 extends over 16 amino acids. The CDR3 here is CASSLGQGLGYTEAFF. In nucleotides, the CDR3 is TGTGCCAGCAGCTTAGGTCAGGGGCTTGGATACACTGAAGCTTTCTTT.

There are a few counts of this clonotype. The rearrangement uses TRBV6-2 or TRBV6-3 and TRBJ2-7, with D perhaps TRBD1 (6 bases). The CDR3 is 14 residues long. Germline CDR1 is MNHEY and CDR2 is SVGEGT. The V end was cut by 7 bases, the J end by 7 bases, with 20 bases between. CDR3 amino acids: CASTPGQGNQEQYF. CDR3 coding DNA: TGTGCCAGCACCCCGGGCCAGGGGAATCAAGAGCAGTACTTC.

V and J are TRBV19 and TRBJ1-1, with no clear D. CDR1 and CDR2 (germline): LNHDA, SQIVND (reference sequence). With 7 bases removed from V and 2 bases from J, the gap between germline ends came to 11 bases. This CDR3 contains 13 residues. As DNA, the CDR3 is TGTGCCAGTAATTCACCATTTAACACTGAAGCTTTCTTT. Its translation: CASNSPFNTEAFF.

There are many counts of this clonotype. The chain recombines TRBV4-2 with TRBJ2-3; no clear D gene. The CDR3 contains 14 residues. The germline V and J ends were trimmed by 0 bases and 4 bases, with 8 bases remaining between them. Germline CDR1 is LGHNA and CDR2 is YNFKEQ. CDR3 loop: CASSQDWLSDTQYF. CDR3 bases: TGTGCCAGCAGCCAAGATTGGCTTTCAGATACGCAGTATTTT.

J is TRBJ1-6 and V is TRBV20-1; D gene ambiguous. CDR1 and CDR2 from the germline V gene are DFQATT and SNEGSKA (reference sequence). With 1 base removed from V and 6 bases from J, the gap between germline ends came to 10 bases. This CDR3 has 14 residues. The CDR3 coding sequence is TGCAGTGCTAGAGTGGGGTGGAGTAATTCACCCCTCCACTTT. The encoded protein is CSARVGWSNSPLHF.

This clonotype has only a few counts. The chain joins TRBV28 to TRBJ2-1; TRBD2 might be the D (6 bases). The germline gives CDR1 MDHEN, CDR2 SYDVKM. The V end was cut by 2 bases, the J end by 10 bases, with 9 bases between. The CDR3 spans 12 residues. The CDR3 here is CASSLAGKEQFF. DNA for the CDR3: TGTGCCAGCAGTTTAGCGGGGAAGGAGCAGTTCTTC.

The chain couples TRBV4-1 to TRBJ2-1; TRBD1 matches 11 bases. Looked up from germline, CDR1 is MGHRA and CDR2 is YSYEKL. J lost 10 bases, V lost 6 bases, and 2 bases had no gene match. The CDR3 extends over 12 amino acids. CDR3 in amino acids: CASRRTGGEQFF. The CDR3 bases are TGCGCCAGCAGAAGGACAGGGGGCGAGCAGTTCTTC.

This clonotype was seen at least ten times. This chain links TRBV20-1 with TRBJ2-3, with 9 bases lining up with TRBD2. Losses at the gene ends were 5 bases for V and 1 base for J; bases not matched to a gene: 13. CDR3 length equals 17 residues. The germline V gene has CDR1 DFQATT and CDR2 SNEGSKA (reference sequence). The DNA for the CDR3 is TGCAGTGCTGGAAGGGGAGATAGCGGGGGAGGCACAGATACGCAGTATTTT. Encoded protein: CSAGRGDSGGGTDTQYF.

The chain uses TRBV6-1 and TRBJ2-7, with 9 bases identical to TRBD1. V dropped 6 bases and J dropped 6; count of bases not matched to a gene: 15. CDR1 is MNHNS and CDR2 is SASEGT in the germline V gene. The CDR3 is 16 residues long. Here the CDR3 DNA reads TGTGCCAGCAGCCGGAAACCCGGGACAGGGCTACGCGAGCAGTACTTC. Its protein product is CASSRKPGTGLREQYF.

This clonotype was detected a few times. The chain is built from TRBV5-5 and TRBJ2-5, with D perhaps TRBD1 (6 bases). The CDR3 runs to 13 residues. Trimming removed 4 bases at V and 7 bases at J, with 14 bases between. Germline-derived CDR1 and CDR2 are SGHKS and YYEKEE (reference sequence). The DNA of the CDR3 is TGTGCCAGCAGCCCGGACAGTGTTTGGACCCAGTACTTC. It is translated as CASSPDSVWTQYF.

The chain employs TRBV4-3 and TRBJ2-3; no reliable D call. This CDR3 has 18 residues. Germline CDR1 is LGHNA and CDR2 is YSLEER. Trimming left V 4 bases short and J 3 bases short, with 23 bases between. CDR3 sequence: CASSLSGGTAMGTDTQYF. The CDR3 DNA follows: TGCGCCAGCAGCCTTTCAGGTGGAACGGCGATGGGGACAGATACGCAGTATTTT.

This clonotype appeared a few times. The gene calls are TRBV12-3 or TRBV12-4 and TRBJ1-2; 7 bases line up with TRBD1. The CDR3 spans 14 residues. With 5 bases clipped from V and 4 bases from J, the junction kept 7 bases outside the gene matches. The CDR3 coding sequence is TGTGCCAGCAGTGCAACAGGGGTTGGCTATGGCTACACCTTC. This encodes CASSATGVGYGYTF.

This clonotype was counted only a few times. The V gene is TRBV20-1, the J gene TRBJ1-2; 8 bases are shared with TRBD1. CDR1 DFQATT and CDR2 SNEGSKA come from the germline V gene (reference sequence). V shed 5 bases, J shed 6 bases, and the junction held 20 bases outside the gene matches. The CDR3 sequence is 17 residues long. Written as DNA, the CDR3 is TGCAGTGCTCGGGTAAGGCCAGGACCGGGACAGGATAATGGCTACACCTTC. Residues: CSARVRPGPGQDNGYTF.

The V and J genes are TRBV5-4 and TRBJ1-6, with TRBD1 as a possible D gene (5 bases). V lost 0 bases and J 4 bases, leaving 14 bases between the germline ends. The CDR3 extends over 17 amino acids. Germline CDR1 SGHNT, CDR2 YYREEE (reference sequence). CDR3 sequence: CASSLGGRADYNSPLHF. In DNA form, the CDR3 reads TGTGCCAGCAGCTTGGGAGGCAGGGCCGATTATAATTCACCCCTCCACTTT.

The genes are TRBV6-5 and TRBJ1-1, with a weak D call TRBD1 (5 bases). Germline V gives CDR1 MNHEY, CDR2 SVGAGI. The CDR3 extends over 11 amino acids. V was clipped by 6 bases and J by 4 bases, with 6 bases between them. CDR3 region: CASRDSTEAFF. CDR3 nucleotides: TGTGCCAGCAGAGACAGCACTGAAGCTTTCTTT.

This chain's CDR3 is CASSVIGGYQETQYF. The CDR3, as DNA: TGTGCCAGCAGCGTAATAGGGGGGTACCAAGAGACCCAGTACTTC. J is TRBJ2-5 and V is TRBV7-9, with D perhaps TRBD1 or TRBD2 (6 bases each). CDR3 length: 15 residues. Germline lookup yields CDR1 SEHNR and CDR2 FQNEAQ (reference sequence). Trimming pared 5 bases from V and 0 bases from J, leaving 13 bases between.

This clonotype was counted a few times. The chain couples TRBV7-8 to TRBJ2-5; D is unresolved. V lost 5 bases, J lost 0 bases, and 10 bases lay in between. In germline, CDR1 is SGHVS, CDR2 FQNEAQ. CDR3 length: 14 residues. CDR3 nucleotides: TGTGCCAGCAGCCCGCCCCGTAACCAAGAGACCCAGTACTTC. Its protein product is CASSPPRNQETQYF.

The V gene is TRBV7-6, the J gene TRBJ2-6; D remains ambiguous. There are 15 residues in the CDR3. The germline gives CDR1 SGHVS, CDR2 FNYEAQ. V shed 5 bases and J shed 0 bases, with 8 bases lying between them. In nucleotides, the CDR3 is TGTGCCAGCAGCCGCCCCAGCTCTGGGGCCAACGTCCTGACTTTC. The encoded protein is CASSRPSSGANVLTF.

This clonotype was counted a few times. The chain couples TRBV7-9 to TRBJ2-3; D remains unclear. Trimming cost V 1 base and J 8 bases, with 7 bases left between them. Germline CDR1 SEHNR, CDR2 FQNEAQ (reference sequence). This CDR3 contains 12 residues. The CDR3 nucleotides are TGTGCCAGCAGCTTAGGAGCTCCTACGCAGTATTTT. It yields the protein CASSLGAPTQYF.

This clonotype appeared a few times. This chain links TRBV9 with TRBJ1-3; D is perhaps TRBD1 (5 bases). The V and J ends lost 1 base and 2 bases respectively, with 13 bases between them. CDR1 is SGDLS and CDR2 is YYNGEE in the germline V gene. This CDR3 region has 16 residues. Here the CDR3 DNA reads TGTGCCAGCAGCGTAAAAGGGGAAGCGACTGGAAACACCATATATTTT. Its translation: CASSVKGEATGNTIYF.